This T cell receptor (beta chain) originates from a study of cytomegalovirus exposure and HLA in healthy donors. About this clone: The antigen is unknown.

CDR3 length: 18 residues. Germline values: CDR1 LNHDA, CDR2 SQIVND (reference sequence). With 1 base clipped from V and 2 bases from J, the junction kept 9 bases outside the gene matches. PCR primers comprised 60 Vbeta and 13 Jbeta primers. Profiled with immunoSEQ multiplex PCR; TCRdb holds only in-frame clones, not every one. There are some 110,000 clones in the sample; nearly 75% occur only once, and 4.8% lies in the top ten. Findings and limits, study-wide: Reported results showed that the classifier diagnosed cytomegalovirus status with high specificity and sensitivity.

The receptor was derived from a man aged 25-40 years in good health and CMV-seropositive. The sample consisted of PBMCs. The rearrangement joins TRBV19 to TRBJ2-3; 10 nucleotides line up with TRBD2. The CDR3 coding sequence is TGTGCCAGTAGTATAGCCAGCGGGGGGGCCGGGAACACAGATACGCAGTATTTT. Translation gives CASSIASGGAGNTDTQYF.